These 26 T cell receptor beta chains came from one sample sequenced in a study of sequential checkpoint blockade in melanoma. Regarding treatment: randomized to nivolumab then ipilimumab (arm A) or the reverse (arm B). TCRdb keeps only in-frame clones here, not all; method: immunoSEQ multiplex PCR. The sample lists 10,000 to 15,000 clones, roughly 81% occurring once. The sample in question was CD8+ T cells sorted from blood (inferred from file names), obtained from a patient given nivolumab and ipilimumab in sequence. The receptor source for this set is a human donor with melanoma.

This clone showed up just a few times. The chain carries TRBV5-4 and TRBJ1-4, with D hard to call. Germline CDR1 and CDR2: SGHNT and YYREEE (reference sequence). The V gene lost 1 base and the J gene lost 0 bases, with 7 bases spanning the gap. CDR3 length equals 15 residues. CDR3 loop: CASSLRGSTNEKLFF. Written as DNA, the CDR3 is TGTGCCAGCAGCTTGAGAGGGTCAACTAATGAAAAACTGTTTTTT.

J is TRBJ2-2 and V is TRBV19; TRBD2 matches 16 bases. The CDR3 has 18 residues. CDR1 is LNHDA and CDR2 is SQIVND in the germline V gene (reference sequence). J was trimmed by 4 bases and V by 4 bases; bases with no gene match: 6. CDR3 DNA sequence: TGTGCCAGTAGTAGCCCGGGACTAGCGGGAGGGCCCACCGGGGAGCTGTTTTTT. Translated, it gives CASSSPGLAGGPTGELFF.

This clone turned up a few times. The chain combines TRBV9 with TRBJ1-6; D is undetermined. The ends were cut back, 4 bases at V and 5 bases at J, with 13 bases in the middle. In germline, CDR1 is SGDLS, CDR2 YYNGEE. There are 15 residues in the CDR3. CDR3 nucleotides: TGTGCCAGCAGCCGTACCGGGGAGAATAATTCACCCCTCCACTTT. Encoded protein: CASSRTGENNSPLHF.

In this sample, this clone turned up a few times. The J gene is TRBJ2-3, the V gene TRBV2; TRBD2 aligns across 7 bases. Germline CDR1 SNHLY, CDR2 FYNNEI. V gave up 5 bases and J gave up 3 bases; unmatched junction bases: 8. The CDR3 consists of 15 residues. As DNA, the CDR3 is TGTGCCAGCAGTCCACGGACTAGTTTGACAGATACGCAGTATTTT. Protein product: CASSPRTSLTDTQYF.

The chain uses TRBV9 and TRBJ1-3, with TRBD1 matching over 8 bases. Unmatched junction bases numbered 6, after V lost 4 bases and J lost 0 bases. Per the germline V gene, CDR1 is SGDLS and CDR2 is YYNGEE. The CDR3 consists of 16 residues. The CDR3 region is CASSTGGLSSGNTIYF. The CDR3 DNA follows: TGTGCCAGCAGCACAGGGGGGCTGAGCTCTGGAAACACCATATATTTT.

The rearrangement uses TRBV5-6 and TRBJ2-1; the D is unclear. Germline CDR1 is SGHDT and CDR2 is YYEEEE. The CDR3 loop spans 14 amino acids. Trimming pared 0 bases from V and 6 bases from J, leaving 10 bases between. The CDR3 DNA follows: TGTGCCAGCAGCTTGGCCGAGTGGAGCAATGAGCAGTTCTTC. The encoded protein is CASSLAEWSNEQFF.

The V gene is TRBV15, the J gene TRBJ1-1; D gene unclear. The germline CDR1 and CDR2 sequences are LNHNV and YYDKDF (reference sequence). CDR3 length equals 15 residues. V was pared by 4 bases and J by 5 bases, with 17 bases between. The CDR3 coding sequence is TGTGCCACCAGCAAGATGGAGGAACGGGTGACTGAAGCTTTCTTT. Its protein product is CATSKMEERVTEAFF.

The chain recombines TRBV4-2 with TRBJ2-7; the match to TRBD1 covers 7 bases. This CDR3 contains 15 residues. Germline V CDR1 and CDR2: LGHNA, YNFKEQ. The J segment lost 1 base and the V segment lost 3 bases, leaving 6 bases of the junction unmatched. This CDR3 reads CASSHATGPSYEQYF. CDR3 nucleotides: TGTGCCAGCAGCCACGCGACAGGGCCTTCCTACGAGCAGTACTTC.

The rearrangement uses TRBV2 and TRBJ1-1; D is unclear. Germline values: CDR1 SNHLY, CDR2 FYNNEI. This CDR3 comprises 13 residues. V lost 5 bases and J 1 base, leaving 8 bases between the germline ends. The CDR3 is CASSSTENTEAFF. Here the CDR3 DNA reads TGTGCCAGCAGTTCAACTGAGAACACTGAAGCTTTCTTT. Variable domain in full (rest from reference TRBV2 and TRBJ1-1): EPEVTQTPSHQVTQMGQEVILRCVPISNHLYFYWYRQILGQKVEFLVSFYNNEISEKSEIFDDQFSVERPDGSNFTLKIRSTKLEDSAMYFCASSSTENTEAFFGQGTRLTVV.

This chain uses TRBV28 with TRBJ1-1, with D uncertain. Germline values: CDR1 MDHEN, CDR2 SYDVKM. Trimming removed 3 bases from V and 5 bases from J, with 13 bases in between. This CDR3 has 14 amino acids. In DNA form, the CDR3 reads TGTGCCAGCAGTTTTTATTCGAGTTCGACTGAAGCTTTCTTT. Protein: CASSFYSSSTEAFF.

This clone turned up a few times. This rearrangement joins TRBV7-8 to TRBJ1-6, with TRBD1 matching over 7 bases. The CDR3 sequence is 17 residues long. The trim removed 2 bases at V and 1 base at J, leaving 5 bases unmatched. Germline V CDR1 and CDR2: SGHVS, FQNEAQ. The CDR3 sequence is CASSLRAGGSYNSPLHF. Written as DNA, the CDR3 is TGTGCCAGCAGCTTACGGGCAGGGGGGTCCTATAATTCACCCCTCCACTTT.

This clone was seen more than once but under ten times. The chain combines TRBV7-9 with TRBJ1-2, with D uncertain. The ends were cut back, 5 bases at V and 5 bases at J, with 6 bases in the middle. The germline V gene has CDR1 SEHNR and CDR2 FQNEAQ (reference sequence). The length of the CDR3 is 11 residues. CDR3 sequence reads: CASSPDYGYTF. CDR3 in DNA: TGTGCCAGCAGCCCAGATTATGGCTACACCTTC.

The CDR3 DNA reads as TGTGCCAGCAGCTTAATCGAGGACTCTTGGGGGGGGTCCGGGAATGAGCAGTTCTTC. Translation: CASSLIEDSWGGSGNEQFF. V and J are TRBV7-6 and TRBJ2-1; TRBD2 matches 7 bases. The CDR3 contains 19 residues. From germline, CDR1 is SGHVS and CDR2 FNYEAQ. V gave up 2 bases and J gave up 7 bases; unmatched junction bases: 20.

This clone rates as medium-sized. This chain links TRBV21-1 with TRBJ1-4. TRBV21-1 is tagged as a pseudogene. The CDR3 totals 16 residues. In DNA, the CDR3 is TGTGCCAGCAGCAAAGGTAGCGGGCAGGTAATGAAAGAACTGTTTTTT. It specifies CASSKGSGQVMKELFF.

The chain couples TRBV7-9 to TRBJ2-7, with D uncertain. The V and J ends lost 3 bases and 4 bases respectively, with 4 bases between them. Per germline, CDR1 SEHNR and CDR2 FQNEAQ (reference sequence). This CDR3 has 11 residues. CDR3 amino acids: CASSFEYEQYF. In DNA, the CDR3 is TGTGCCAGCAGCTTTGAGTACGAGCAGTACTTC.

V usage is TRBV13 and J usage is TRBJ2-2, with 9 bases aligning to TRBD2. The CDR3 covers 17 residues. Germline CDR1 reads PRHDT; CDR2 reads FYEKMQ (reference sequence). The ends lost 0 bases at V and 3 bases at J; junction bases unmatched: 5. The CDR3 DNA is TGTGCCAGCAGCTTAGGAGTAGCGGGGGCCGACACCGGGGAGCTGTTTTTT. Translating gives CASSLGVAGADTGELFF.

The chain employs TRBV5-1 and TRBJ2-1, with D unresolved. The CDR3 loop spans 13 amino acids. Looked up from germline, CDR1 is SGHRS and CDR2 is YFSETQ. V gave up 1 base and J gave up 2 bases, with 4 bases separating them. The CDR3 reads CASSLQAYNEQFF. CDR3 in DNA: TGCGCCAGCAGCTTGCAGGCCTACAATGAGCAGTTCTTC.

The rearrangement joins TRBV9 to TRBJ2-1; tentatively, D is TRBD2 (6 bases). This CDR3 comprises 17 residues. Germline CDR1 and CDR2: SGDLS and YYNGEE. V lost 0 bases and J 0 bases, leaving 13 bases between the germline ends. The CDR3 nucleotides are TGTGCCAGCAGCGTAGAGCGGGCTCCCAGCTCCTACAATGAGCAGTTCTTC. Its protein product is CASSVERAPSSYNEQFF.

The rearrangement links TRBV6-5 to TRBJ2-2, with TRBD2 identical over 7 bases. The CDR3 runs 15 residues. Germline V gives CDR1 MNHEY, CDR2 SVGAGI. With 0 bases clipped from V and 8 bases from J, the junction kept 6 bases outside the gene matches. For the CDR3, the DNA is TGTGCCAGCAGTTACTCGATCCTAGCGGCTGGGGAGCTGTTTTTT. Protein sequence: CASSYSILAAGELFF.

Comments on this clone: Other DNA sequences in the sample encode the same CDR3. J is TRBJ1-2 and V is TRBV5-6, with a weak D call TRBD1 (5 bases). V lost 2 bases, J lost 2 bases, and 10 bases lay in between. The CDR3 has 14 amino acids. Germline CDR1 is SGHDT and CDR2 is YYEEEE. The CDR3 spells CASSFWEGNYGYTF. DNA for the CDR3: TGTGCCAGCAGCTTTTGGGAGGGGAACTATGGCTACACCTTC. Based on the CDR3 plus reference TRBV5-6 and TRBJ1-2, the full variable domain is DAGVTQSPTHLIKTRGQQVTLRCSPKSGHDTVSWYQQALGQGPQFIFQYYEEEERQRGNFPDRFSGHQFPNYSSELNVNALLLGDSALYLCASSFWEGNYGYTFGSGTRLTVV.

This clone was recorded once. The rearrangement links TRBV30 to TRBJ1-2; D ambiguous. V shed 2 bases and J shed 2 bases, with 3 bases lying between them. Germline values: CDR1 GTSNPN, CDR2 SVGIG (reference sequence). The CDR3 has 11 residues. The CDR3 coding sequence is TGTGCCTGGAGTTCAAACTATGGCTACACCTTC. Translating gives CAWSSNYGYTF.

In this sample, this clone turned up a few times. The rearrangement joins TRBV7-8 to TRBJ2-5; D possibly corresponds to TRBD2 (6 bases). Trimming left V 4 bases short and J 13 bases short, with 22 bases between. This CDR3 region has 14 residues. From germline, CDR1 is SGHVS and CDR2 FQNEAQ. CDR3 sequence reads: CASSSSGTQDSRYF. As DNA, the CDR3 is TGTGCCAGCAGCTCCTCCGGGACTCAGGACTCTCGGTACTTC.

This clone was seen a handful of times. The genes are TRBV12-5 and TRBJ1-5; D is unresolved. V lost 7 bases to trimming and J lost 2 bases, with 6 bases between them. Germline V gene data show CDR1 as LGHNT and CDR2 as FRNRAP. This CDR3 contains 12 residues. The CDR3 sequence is CASAEGNQPQHF. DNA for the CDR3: TGTGCTAGTGCAGAGGGCAATCAGCCCCAGCATTTT.

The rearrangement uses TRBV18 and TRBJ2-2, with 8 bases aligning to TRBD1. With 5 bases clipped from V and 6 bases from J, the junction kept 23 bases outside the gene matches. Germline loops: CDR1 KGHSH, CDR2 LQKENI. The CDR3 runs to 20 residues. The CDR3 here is CASSWSTGDRPRVAPGELFF. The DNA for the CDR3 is TGTGCCAGCTCATGGTCGACAGGGGATCGACCCCGTGTGGCCCCCGGGGAGCTGTTTTTT.

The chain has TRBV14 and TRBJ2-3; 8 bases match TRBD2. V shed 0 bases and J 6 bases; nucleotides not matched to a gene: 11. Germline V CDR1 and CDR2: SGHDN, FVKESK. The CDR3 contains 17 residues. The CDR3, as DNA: TGTGCCAGCAGCCAAGACGTAGCGGGAATGACTTGGGATACGCAGTATTTT. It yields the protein CASSQDVAGMTWDTQYF.

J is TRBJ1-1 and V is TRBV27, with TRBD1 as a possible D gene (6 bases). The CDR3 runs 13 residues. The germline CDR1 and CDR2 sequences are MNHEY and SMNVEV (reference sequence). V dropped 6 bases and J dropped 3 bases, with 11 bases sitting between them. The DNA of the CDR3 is TGTGCCAGCAGCCCGGACAGTCACACTGAAGCTTTCTTT. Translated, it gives CASSPDSHTEAFF.